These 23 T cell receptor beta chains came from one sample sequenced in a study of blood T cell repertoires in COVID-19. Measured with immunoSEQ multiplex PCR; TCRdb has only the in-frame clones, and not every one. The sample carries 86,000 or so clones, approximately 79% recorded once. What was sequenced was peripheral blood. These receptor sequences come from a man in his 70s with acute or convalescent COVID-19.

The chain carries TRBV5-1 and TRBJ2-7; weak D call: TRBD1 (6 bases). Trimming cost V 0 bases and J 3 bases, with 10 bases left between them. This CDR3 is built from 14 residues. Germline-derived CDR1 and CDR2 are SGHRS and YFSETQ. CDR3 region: CASSLVGGGYEQYF. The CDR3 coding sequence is TGCGCCAGCAGCTTGGTAGGGGGTGGCTACGAGCAGTACTTC.

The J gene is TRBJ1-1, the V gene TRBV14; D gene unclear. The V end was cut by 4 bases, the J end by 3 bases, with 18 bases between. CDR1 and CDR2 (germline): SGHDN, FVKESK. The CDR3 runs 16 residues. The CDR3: CASSPWADRLDTEAFF. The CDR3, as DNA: TGTGCCAGCAGCCCGTGGGCAGACCGATTGGACACTGAAGCTTTCTTT. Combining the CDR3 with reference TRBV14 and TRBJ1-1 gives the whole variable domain EAGVTQFPSHSVIEKGQTVTLRCDPISGHDNLYWYRRVMGKEIKFLLHFVKESKQDESGMPNNRFLAERTGGTYSTLKVQPAELEDSGVYFCASSPWADRLDTEAFFGQGTRLTVV.

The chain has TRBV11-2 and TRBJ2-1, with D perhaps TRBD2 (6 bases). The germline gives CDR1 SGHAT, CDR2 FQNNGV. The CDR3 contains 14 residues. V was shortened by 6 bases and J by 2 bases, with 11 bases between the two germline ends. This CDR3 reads CASSPPGAYNEQFF. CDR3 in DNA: TGTGCCAGCAGTCCCCCGGGGGCCTACAATGAGCAGTTCTTC.

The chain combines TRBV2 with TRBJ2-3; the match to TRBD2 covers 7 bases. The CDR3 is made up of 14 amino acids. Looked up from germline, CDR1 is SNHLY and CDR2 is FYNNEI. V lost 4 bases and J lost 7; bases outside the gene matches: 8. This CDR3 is CASSGGGEMNTQYF. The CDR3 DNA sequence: TGTGCCAGCAGTGGGGGGGGAGAGATGAATACGCAGTATTTT.

The CDR3 spells CASSVGRENSPLHF. The CDR3 DNA reads as TGTGCCAGCAGCGTAGGACGGGAAAATTCACCCCTCCACTTT. The rearrangement uses TRBV9 and TRBJ1-6; D gene uncertain. The germline V gene encodes CDR1 SGDLS and CDR2 YYNGEE. CDR3 size: 14 residues. Trimming stripped 0 bases from V and 7 bases from J, with 8 bases between.

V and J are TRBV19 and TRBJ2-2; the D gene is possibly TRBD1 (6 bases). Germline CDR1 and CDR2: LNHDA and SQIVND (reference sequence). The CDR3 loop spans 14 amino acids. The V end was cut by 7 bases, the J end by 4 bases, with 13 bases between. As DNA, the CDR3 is TGTGCCAGTACCAAGACAGGAAGCACCGGGGAGCTGTTTTTT. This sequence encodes CASTKTGSTGELFF.

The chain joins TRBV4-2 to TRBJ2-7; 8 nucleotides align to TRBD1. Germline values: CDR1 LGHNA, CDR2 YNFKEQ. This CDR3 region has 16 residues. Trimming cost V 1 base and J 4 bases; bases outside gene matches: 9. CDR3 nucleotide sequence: TGTGCCAGCAGCCAAGTTGCGGCAGGGGGCGAATACGAGCAGTACTTC. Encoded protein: CASSQVAAGGEYEQYF.

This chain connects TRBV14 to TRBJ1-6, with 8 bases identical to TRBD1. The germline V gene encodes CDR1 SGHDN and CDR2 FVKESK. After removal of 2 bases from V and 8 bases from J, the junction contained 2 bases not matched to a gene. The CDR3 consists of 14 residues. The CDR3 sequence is CASSQTGGYSPLHF. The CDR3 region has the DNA TGTGCCAGCAGCCAAACAGGGGGATATTCACCCCTCCACTTT.

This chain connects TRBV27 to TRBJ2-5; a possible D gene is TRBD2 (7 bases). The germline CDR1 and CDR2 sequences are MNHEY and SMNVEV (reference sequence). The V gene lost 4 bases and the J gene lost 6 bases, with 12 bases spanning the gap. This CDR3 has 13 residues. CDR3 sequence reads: CASSSRGGKTQYF. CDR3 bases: TGTGCCAGCAGTTCCAGGGGAGGGAAGACCCAGTACTTC.

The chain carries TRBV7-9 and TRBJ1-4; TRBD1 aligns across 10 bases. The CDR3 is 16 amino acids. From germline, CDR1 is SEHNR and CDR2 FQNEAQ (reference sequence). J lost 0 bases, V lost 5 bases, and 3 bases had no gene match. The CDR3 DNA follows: TGTGCCAGCAGCATAGGACAGGGGGCAACTAATGAAAAACTGTTTTTT. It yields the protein CASSIGQGATNEKLFF. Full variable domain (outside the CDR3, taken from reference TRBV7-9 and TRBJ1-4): DTGVSQNPRHKITKRGQNVTFRCDPISEHNRLYWYRQTLGQGPEFLTYFQNEAQLEKSRLLSDRFSAERPKGSFSTLEIQRTEQGDSAMYLCASSIGQGATNEKLFFGSGTQLSVL.

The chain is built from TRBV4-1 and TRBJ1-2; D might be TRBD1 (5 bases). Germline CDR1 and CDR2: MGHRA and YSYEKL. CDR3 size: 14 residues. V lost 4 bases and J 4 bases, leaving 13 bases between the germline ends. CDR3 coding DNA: TGCGCCAGCAGCCCCGGGGGGAGGACCTATGGCTACACCTTC. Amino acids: CASSPGGRTYGYTF.

CDR3 sequence reads: CAISITGVHTGELFF. The CDR3 coding sequence is TGTGCCATCAGTATAACAGGGGTCCACACCGGGGAGCTGTTTTTT. The chain combines TRBV10-3 with TRBJ2-2; 7 bases are shared with TRBD1. The J segment lost 3 bases and the V segment lost 5 bases, leaving 6 bases of the junction unmatched. CDR1 and CDR2 (germline): ENHRY, SYGVKD. This CDR3 has 15 residues.

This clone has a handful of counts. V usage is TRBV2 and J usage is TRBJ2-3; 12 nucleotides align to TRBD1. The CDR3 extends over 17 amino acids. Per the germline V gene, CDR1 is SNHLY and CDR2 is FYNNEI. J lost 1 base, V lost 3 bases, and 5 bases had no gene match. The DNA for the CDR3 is TGTGCCAGCAGTGAGCCGGGACAGGGGGCGCGCACAGATACGCAGTATTTT. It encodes CASSEPGQGARTDTQYF.

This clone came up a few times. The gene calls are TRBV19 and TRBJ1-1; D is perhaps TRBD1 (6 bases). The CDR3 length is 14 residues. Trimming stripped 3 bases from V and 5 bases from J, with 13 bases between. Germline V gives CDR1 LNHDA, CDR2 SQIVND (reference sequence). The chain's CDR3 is CASSIAGGRTEAFF. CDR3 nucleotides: TGTGCCAGTAGTATCGCGGGGGGGCGAACTGAAGCTTTCTTT.

The CDR3 DNA is TGTGCCAGCAGCTTCGACAGGGGCACTGAAGCTTTCTTT. Translated, it gives CASSFDRGTEAFF. The rearrangement uses TRBV5-4 and TRBJ1-1; 8 bases align to TRBD1. The CDR3 runs to 13 residues. CDR1 and CDR2 (germline): SGHNT, YYREEE (reference sequence). V was pared by 2 bases and J by 4 bases, with 1 base of the junction left unmatched.

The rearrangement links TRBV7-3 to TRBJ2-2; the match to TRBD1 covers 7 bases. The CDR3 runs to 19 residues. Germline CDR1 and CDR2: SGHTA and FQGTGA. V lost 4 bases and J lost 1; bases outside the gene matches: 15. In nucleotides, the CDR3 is TGTGCCAGCAGCTCCCCAGACAGGGATTCAAACCTGAACACCGGGGAGCTGTTTTTT. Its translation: CASSSPDRDSNLNTGELFF. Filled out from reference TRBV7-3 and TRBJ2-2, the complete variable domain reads GAGVSQTPSNKVTEKGKYVELRCDPISGHTALYWYRQSLGQGPEFLIYFQGTGAADDSGLPNDRFFAVRPEGSVSTLKIQRTERGDSAVYLCASSSPDRDSNLNTGELFFGEGSRLTVL.

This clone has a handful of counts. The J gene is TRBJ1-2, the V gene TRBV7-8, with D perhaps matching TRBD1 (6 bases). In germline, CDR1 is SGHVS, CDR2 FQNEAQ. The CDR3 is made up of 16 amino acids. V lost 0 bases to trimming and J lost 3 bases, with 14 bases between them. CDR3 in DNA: TGTGCCAGCAGCTTAGCGGTCGGGGGGCAGGACTATGGCTACACCTTC. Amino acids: CASSLAVGGQDYGYTF.

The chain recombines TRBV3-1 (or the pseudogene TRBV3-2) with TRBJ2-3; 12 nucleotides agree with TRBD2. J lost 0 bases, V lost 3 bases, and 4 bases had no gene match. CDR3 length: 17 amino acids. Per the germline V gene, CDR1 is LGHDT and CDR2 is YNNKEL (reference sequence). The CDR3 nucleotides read TGTGCCAGCAGCCATCGACTAGCGGGGGTGAGCACAGATACGCAGTATTTT. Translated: CASSHRLAGVSTDTQYF.

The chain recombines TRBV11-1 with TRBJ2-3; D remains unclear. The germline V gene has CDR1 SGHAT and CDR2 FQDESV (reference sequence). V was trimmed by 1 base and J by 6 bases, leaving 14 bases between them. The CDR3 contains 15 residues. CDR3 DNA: TGTGCCAGCAGCTTAGGGCCACCGTCCTGGGATACGCAGTATTTT. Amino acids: CASSLGPPSWDTQYF. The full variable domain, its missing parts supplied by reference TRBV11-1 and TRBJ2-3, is EAEVAQSPRYKITEKSQAVAFWCDPISGHATLYWYRQILGQGPELLVQFQDESVVDDSQLPKDRFSAERLKGVDSTLKIQPAELGDSAMYLCASSLGPPSWDTQYFGPGTRLTVL.

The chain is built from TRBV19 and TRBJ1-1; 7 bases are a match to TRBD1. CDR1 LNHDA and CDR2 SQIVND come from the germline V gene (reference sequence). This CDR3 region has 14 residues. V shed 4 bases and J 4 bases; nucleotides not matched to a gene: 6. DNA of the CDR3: TGTGCCAGTAGTACCAGGGGGTGGGGCACTGAAGCTTTCTTT. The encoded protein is CASSTRGWGTEAFF.

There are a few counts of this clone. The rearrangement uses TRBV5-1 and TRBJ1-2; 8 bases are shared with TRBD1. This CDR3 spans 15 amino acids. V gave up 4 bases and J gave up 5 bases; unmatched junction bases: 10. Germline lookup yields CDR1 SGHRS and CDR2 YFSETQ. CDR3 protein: CASSARTGSSYGYTF. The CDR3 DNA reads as TGCGCCAGCAGCGCCAGGACAGGGAGTTCATATGGCTACACCTTC.

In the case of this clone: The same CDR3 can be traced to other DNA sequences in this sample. In DNA, the CDR3 is TGTGCCAGCAGTTCCGGTGGCGGCTATGGCTACACCTTC. Its translation: CASSSGGGYGYTF. The J gene is TRBJ1-2, the V gene TRBV28; D gene uncertain. The CDR3 loop spans 13 amino acids. V lost 4 bases and J lost 4, with 10 bases in between. CDR1 and CDR2 (germline): MDHEN, SYDVKM.

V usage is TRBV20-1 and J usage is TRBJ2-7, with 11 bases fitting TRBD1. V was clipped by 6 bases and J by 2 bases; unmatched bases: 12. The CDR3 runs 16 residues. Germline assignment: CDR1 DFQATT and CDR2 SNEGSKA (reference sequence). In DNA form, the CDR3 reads TGCAGTGCAAGTACGCCCGGGACAGGGGGTACCTACGAGCAGTACTTC. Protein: CSASTPGTGGTYEQYF.